The next 26 T cell receptor beta chains were all read from a single sample in a study of shared clonotypes between healthy human individuals. Only in-frame clones appear in the TCRdb table, and some are missing; sequencing was by immunoSEQ multiplex PCR. The sample lists around 2.1 million clones, 90% to 96% occurring once. The sample taken for sequencing was naive CD4+ T cells sorted from blood. The subset denotes: CD45RA+ positively selected. All receptors come from a man between 18 and 29 years old in good health.

This chain connects TRBV7-9 to TRBJ2-5; 7 bases fit TRBD2. The CDR3 has 15 residues. V gave up 7 bases and J gave up 5 bases; unmatched junction bases: 13. In germline, CDR1 is SEHNR, CDR2 FQNEAQ (reference sequence). The CDR3 is CASTLGQGGQETQYF. The CDR3 DNA sequence: TGTGCCAGCACCCTAGGGCAGGGAGGGCAGGAGACCCAGTACTTC.

V gene TRBV5-1 combines with J gene TRBJ1-2; D possibly corresponds to TRBD1 (6 bases). Germline-derived CDR1 and CDR2 are SGHRS and YFSETQ. The CDR3 is 12 residues long. V shed 0 bases and J shed 8 bases, with 8 bases lying between them. The CDR3 loop reads CASSLGTEGYTF. CDR3 nucleotides: TGCGCCAGCAGCTTGGGGACAGAGGGCTACACCTTC.

The chain uses TRBV5-4 and TRBJ2-4; D is undetermined. This CDR3 is 14 amino acids long. Germline values: CDR1 SGHNT, CDR2 YYREEE (reference sequence). V was clipped by 4 bases and J by 1 base, with 9 bases between them. The CDR3 region is CASSPAGAKNIQYF. DNA of the CDR3: TGTGCCAGCAGCCCCGCCGGTGCCAAAAACATTCAGTACTTC.

The V and J genes are TRBV10-1 and TRBJ1-1; 9 bases align to TRBD1. V shed 3 bases, J shed 7 bases, and the junction held 9 bases outside the gene matches. There are 15 residues in the CDR3. Germline-derived CDR1 and CDR2 are WNHNN and SYGVQD (reference sequence). The CDR3 region is CASSDGTGLRGEAFF. In nucleotides, the CDR3 is TGCGCCAGCAGTGACGGGACAGGGCTGAGAGGTGAAGCTTTCTTT.

In this sample, this clone turned up once. The chain carries TRBV29-1 and TRBJ2-5, with D hard to call. From germline, CDR1 is SQVTM and CDR2 ANQGSEA. This CDR3 has 13 amino acids. With 6 bases removed from V and 4 bases from J, the gap between germline ends came to 15 bases. CDR3 loop: CSVSPRLPETQYF. The CDR3 coding sequence is TGCAGCGTGTCACCACGCCTCCCAGAGACCCAGTACTTC.

The chain joins TRBV6-5 to TRBJ2-7; 10 nucleotides agree with TRBD2. Per germline, CDR1 MNHEY and CDR2 SVGAGI. The CDR3 loop spans 16 amino acids. The J segment lost 10 bases and the V segment lost 0 bases, leaving 12 bases of the junction unmatched. DNA for the CDR3: TGTGCCAGCAGTTACTCGGCTAGCGGGAGTCGGGGCCGCCAGTACTTC. Its translation is CASSYSASGSRGRQYF.

This chain uses TRBV6-1 with TRBJ1-5; 10 bases are a match to TRBD1. Trimming took 3 bases from V and 6 from J; bases not matched to a gene: 5. The CDR3 covers 15 residues. Germline V CDR1 and CDR2: MNHNS, SASEGT. CDR3 DNA: TGTGCCAGCAGTGAGCCTGACAGGGGGCTTCAGCCCCAGCATTTT. Amino acids: CASSEPDRGLQPQHF.

This chain joins TRBV5-6 and TRBJ1-6; no definite D call. The CDR3 runs to 17 residues. CDR1 and CDR2 (germline): SGHDT, YYEEEE. Trimming removed 5 bases at V and 7 bases at J, with 22 bases between. The CDR3 DNA follows: TGTGCCAGCAGATTTGGGAGGTCTACGGTGGGGAATTCACCCCTCCACTTT. This sequence encodes CASRFGRSTVGNSPLHF.

The chain is built from TRBV13 and TRBJ1-3; tentative D call: TRBD1 (6 bases). The CDR3 length is 15 residues. Germline V gene sequence: CDR1 PRHDT, CDR2 FYEKMQ (reference sequence). Deletions cut 5 bases from V and 2 bases from J, with 13 bases between. The CDR3 nucleotides read TGTGCCAGCAGCCCACAGGGTTTCCCTGGAAACACCATATATTTT. Its translation is CASSPQGFPGNTIYF.

This chain links TRBV19 with TRBJ2-7, with 10 nucleotides matching TRBD2. Germline CDR1 reads LNHDA; CDR2 reads SQIVND (reference sequence). CDR3 length: 15 residues. The junction had 4 bases not matched to a gene; V was cut back by 3 bases and J by 2 bases. CDR3 bases: TGTGCCAGTAGTATGGCCGGGACTAGCGCCTACGAGCAGTACTTC. This gives the protein CASSMAGTSAYEQYF. The variable domain in full, completed from reference TRBV19 and TRBJ2-7, reads DGGITQSPKYLFRKEGQNVTLSCEQNLNHDAMYWYRQDPGQGLRLIYYSQIVNDFQKGDIAEGYSVSREKKESFPLTVTSAQKNPTAFYLCASSMAGTSAYEQYFGPGTRLTVT.

V and J are TRBV6-5 and TRBJ2-7; 7 bases align to TRBD2. CDR1 and CDR2 from the germline V gene are MNHEY and SVGAGI. CDR3 size: 14 residues. V was pared by 6 bases and J by 5 bases, with 10 bases of the junction left unmatched. CDR3 in DNA: TGTGCCAGCAGACCCAGCGGGATGGGCCACGAGCAGTACTTC. Translated, it gives CASRPSGMGHEQYF.

The V call is TRBV2, the J call TRBJ1-2; 9 bases fit TRBD1. V was clipped by 6 bases and J by 6 bases; unmatched bases: 5. This CDR3 is 13 amino acids long. Germline CDR1 is SNHLY and CDR2 is FYNNEI. The CDR3 region is CASRQGAGDGYTF. CDR3 DNA: TGTGCCAGCAGACAGGGGGCAGGTGATGGCTACACCTTC.

The V gene is TRBV5-1, the J gene TRBJ1-1; no reliable D call. Trimming shortened V by 1 base and J by 4 bases, and 14 bases separated the two germline ends. The V gene's germline CDR1 is SGHRS and CDR2 YFSETQ. The CDR3 contains 15 residues. The CDR3 coding sequence is TGCGCCAGCAGCTTGCTTTCCCGAGGAGGCACTGAAGCTTTCTTT. Amino acid sequence: CASSLLSRGGTEAFF.

The chain couples TRBV6-5 to TRBJ1-2, with D hard to call. The CDR3 totals 13 residues. Trimming removed 6 bases from V and 8 bases from J, with 16 bases in between. CDR1 is MNHEY, CDR2 SVGAGI, per germline. CDR3 sequence reads: CASSQSRTKGYTF. Here the CDR3 DNA reads TGTGCCAGCAGCCAGTCTAGGACGAAAGGCTACACCTTC.

This clone was seen a few times. V usage is TRBV10-1 and J usage is TRBJ2-2, with D uncertain. Trimming removed 0 bases at V and 8 bases at J, with 7 bases between. The CDR3 runs to 13 residues. Germline values: CDR1 WNHNN, CDR2 SYGVQD (reference sequence). The CDR3 DNA reads TGCGCCAGCAGTGAGTCTGCGTCGGGGGAGCTGTTTTTT. Its protein product is CASSESASGELFF.

In this sample, this clone turned up once. The rearrangement joins TRBV4-1 to TRBJ1-1; D unresolved. The germline gives CDR1 MGHRA, CDR2 YSYEKL. The V and J ends lost 6 bases and 5 bases respectively, with 19 bases between them. This CDR3 spans 15 amino acids. The CDR3 coding sequence is TGCGCCAGCAGATCTTTAGTAAGTACAGTAACTGAAGCTTTCTTT. It codes for CASRSLVSTVTEAFF.

The V call is TRBV11-2, the J call TRBJ2-7; TRBD2 agrees at 8 bases. The CDR3 has 15 amino acids. V lost 1 base and J lost 3; bases outside the gene matches: 5. Germline V gives CDR1 SGHAT, CDR2 FQNNGV. CDR3 nucleotides: TGTGCCAGCAGCTTAGCGGGGGGGAGCAACTACGAGCAGTACTTC. The encoded protein is CASSLAGGSNYEQYF.

This chain uses TRBV2 with TRBJ1-5, with D hard to call. Germline-derived CDR1 and CDR2 are SNHLY and FYNNEI. V dropped 1 base and J dropped 0 bases, with 10 bases sitting between them. The CDR3 spans 16 residues. The CDR3 DNA follows: TGTGCCAGCAGTGAAGGGGCGGGTTATAGCAATCAGCCCCAGCATTTT. It specifies CASSEGAGYSNQPQHF. Using reference TRBV2 and TRBJ1-5 for the parts outside the CDR3, the full variable domain is EPEVTQTPSHQVTQMGQEVILRCVPISNHLYFYWYRQILGQKVEFLVSFYNNEISEKSEIFDDQFSVERPDGSNFTLKIRSTKLEDSAMYFCASSEGAGYSNQPQHFGDGTRLSIL.

The CDR3 region is CASSLTGEALYEQYF. CDR3 nucleotides: TGTGCCAGCAGCTTGACCGGAGAGGCCCTCTACGAGCAGTACTTC. This sequence joins TRBV5-4 and TRBJ2-7; D gene unclear. The V gene's germline CDR1 is SGHNT and CDR2 YYREEE (reference sequence). The CDR3 totals 15 residues. Trimming removed 1 base from V and 3 bases from J, with 14 bases in between.

The rearrangement uses TRBV5-1 and TRBJ1-1; D may be TRBD1 (6 bases). The germline V and J ends were trimmed by 0 bases and 3 bases, with 9 bases remaining between them. Germline-derived CDR1 and CDR2 are SGHRS and YFSETQ. This CDR3 is 14 amino acids long. The CDR3 DNA reads as TGCGCCAGCAGCTTGGCCCCAGGGGACACTGAAGCTTTCTTT. Amino acids: CASSLAPGDTEAFF. Full variable domain (remainder filled in from reference TRBV5-1 and TRBJ1-1): KAGVTQTPRYLIKTRGQQVTLSCSPISGHRSVSWYQQTPGQGLQFLFEYFSETQRNKGNFPGRFSGRQFSNSRSEMNVSTLELGDSALYLCASSLAPGDTEAFFGQGTRLTVV.

This chain joins TRBV12-5 and TRBJ1-3; D unresolved. This CDR3 spans 14 amino acids. Per the germline V gene, CDR1 is LGHNT and CDR2 is FRNRAP. Trimming removed 6 bases at V and 0 bases at J, with 9 bases between. Here the CDR3 reads CASGQSLSGNTIYF. CDR3 sequence (DNA): TGTGCTAGTGGCCAATCGCTCTCTGGAAACACCATATATTTT.

The chain is built from TRBV25-1 and TRBJ1-2, with a weak D call TRBD1 (6 bases). The CDR3 runs to 14 residues. Trimming took off 2 bases at V and 4 bases at J, with 11 bases between the two ends. CDR1 and CDR2 from the germline V gene are MGHDK and SYGVNS. The CDR3 coding sequence is TGTGCCAGCAGTGAAGGGGGCTACCTCTATGGCTACACCTTC. This encodes CASSEGGYLYGYTF.

V usage is TRBV7-8 and J usage is TRBJ2-5; 7 bases match TRBD2. This CDR3 comprises 15 residues. V was pared by 1 base and J by 4 bases, with 6 bases of the junction left unmatched. Per germline, CDR1 SGHVS and CDR2 FQNEAQ. The CDR3 sequence: CASSLVLGGGETQYF. The CDR3 nucleotides read TGTGCCAGCAGCTTAGTGCTTGGCGGGGGAGAGACCCAGTACTTC. Using reference TRBV7-8 and TRBJ2-5 for the parts outside the CDR3, the full variable domain is GAGVSQSPRYKVAKRGQDVALRCDPISGHVSLFWYQQALGQGPEFLTYFQNEAQLDKSGLPSDRFFAERPEGSVSTLKIQRTQQEDSAVYLCASSLVLGGGETQYFGPGTRLLVL.

This chain uses TRBV5-3 with TRBJ2-7, with TRBD2 matching 14 bases. TRBV5-3 is labeled an ORF, and its function is uncertain. The V segment lost 3 bases and the J segment 6 bases; nucleotides outside the gene matches: 8. The CDR3 spans 16 residues. The CDR3 is CARSSLGTSGSSEQYF. DNA of the CDR3: TGTGCCAGAAGCTCCCTAGGGACTAGCGGGAGTTCCGAGCAGTACTTC.

In the case of this clone: The sample contains more than one DNA sequence encoding this CDR3. The chain joins TRBV2 to TRBJ2-7; no clear D. This CDR3 spans 12 amino acids. Trimming left V 6 bases short and J 3 bases short, with 9 bases between. CDR1 is SNHLY, CDR2 FYNNEI, per germline. The CDR3 sequence: CASSASVYEQYF. CDR3 bases: TGTGCCAGCAGCGCAAGTGTCTACGAGCAGTACTTC. The whole variable domain, filled in from reference TRBV2 and TRBJ2-7, reads EPEVTQTPSHQVTQMGQEVILRCVPISNHLYFYWYRQILGQKVEFLVSFYNNEISEKSEIFDDQFSVERPDGSNFTLKIRSTKLEDSAMYFCASSASVYEQYFGPGTRLTVT.

This sequence joins TRBV19 and TRBJ2-4, with D unresolved. The ends were cut back, 3 bases at V and 0 bases at J, with 12 bases in the middle. Germline assignment: CDR1 LNHDA and CDR2 SQIVND (reference sequence). The length of the CDR3 is 16 residues. Here the CDR3 DNA reads TGTGCCAGTAGTATGACCCTTCTCATAGCCAAAAACATTCAGTACTTC. Translation: CASSMTLLIAKNIQYF.